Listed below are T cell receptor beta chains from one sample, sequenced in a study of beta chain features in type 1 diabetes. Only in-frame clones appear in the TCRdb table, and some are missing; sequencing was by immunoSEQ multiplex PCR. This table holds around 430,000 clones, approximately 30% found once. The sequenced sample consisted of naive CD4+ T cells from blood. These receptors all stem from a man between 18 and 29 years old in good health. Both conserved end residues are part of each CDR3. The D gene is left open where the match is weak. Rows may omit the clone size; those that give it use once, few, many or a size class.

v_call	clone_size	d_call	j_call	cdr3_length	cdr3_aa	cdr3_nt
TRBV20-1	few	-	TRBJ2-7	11	CSASQAREQYF	TGCAGTGCTAGTCAGGCGAGAGAGCAGTACTTC
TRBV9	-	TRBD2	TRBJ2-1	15	CASSDTGGPGNEQFF	TGTGCCAGCAGCGATACGGGAGGGCCGGGCAATGAGCAGTTCTTC
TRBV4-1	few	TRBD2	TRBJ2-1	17	CASSQDSSSGRRSEQFF	TGCGCCAGCAGCCAAGACTCTAGTAGCGGGAGGCGGAGTGAGCAGTTCTTC
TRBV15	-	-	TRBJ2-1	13	CATSRDLGDEQFF	TGTGCCACCAGCAGAGATCTAGGGGATGAGCAGTTCTTC
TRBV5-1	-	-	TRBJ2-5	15	CASSLSPTGSETQYF	TGCGCCAGCAGCTTGTCCCCGACAGGTTCGGAGACCCAGTACTTC
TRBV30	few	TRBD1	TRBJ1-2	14	CAWSTGTGYYGYTF	TGTGCCTGGAGTACCGGGACAGGATACTATGGCTACACCTTC
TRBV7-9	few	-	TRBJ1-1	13	CASSLGQQTEAFF	TGTGCCAGCAGCTTAGGACAACAAACTGAAGCTTTCTTT
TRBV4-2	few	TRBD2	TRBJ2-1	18	CASSQDPNSGRGANEQFF	TGTGCCAGCAGCCAAGATCCTAATAGCGGGAGAGGAGCCAATGAGCAGTTCTTC
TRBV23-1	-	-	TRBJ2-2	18	CASSRLSVRDHITGELFF	TGCGCCAGCAGTCGGCTGAGTGTCAGGGACCATATAACCGGGGAGCTGTTTTTT
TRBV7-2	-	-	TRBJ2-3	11	CASSLIDTQYF	TGTGCCAGCAGCTTAATAGATACGCAGTATTTT
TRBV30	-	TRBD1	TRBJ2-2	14	CAWSMGTGGRELFF	TGTGCCTGGAGTATGGGGACAGGGGGCAGGGAGCTGTTTTTT
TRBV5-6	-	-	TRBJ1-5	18	CASSLSGTPVLGNQPQHF	TGTGCCAGCAGCTTGTCCGGGACTCCTGTTTTGGGCAATCAGCCCCAGCATTTT
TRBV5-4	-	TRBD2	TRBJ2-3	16	CASSFWLAGDISPQYF	TGTGCCAGCAGCTTCTGGCTAGCGGGAGATATATCGCCGCAGTATTTT
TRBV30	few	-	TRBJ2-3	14	CAWSVHEYTHTQYF	TGTGCCTGGAGTGTACACGAATACACACATACGCAGTATTTT
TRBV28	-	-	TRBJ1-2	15	CASSGPGQTNYGYTF	TGTGCCAGCAGTGGACCAGGACAGACCAACTATGGCTACACCTTC
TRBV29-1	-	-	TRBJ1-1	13	CSVMADMNTEAFF	TGCAGCGTGATGGCAGACATGAACACTGAAGCTTTCTTT
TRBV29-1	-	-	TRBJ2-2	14	CSVENRVNTGELFF	TGCAGCGTTGAGAATAGGGTGAACACCGGGGAGCTGTTTTTT
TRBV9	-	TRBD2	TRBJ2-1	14	CASSVGAGGYEQFF	TGTGCCAGCAGCGTAGGAGCGGGAGGCTATGAGCAGTTCTTC
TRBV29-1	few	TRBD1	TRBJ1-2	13	CSVLTGDNYGYTF	TGCAGCGTCCTGACAGGGGACAACTATGGCTACACCTTC
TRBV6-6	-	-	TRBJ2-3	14	CASSYVGGPDTQYF	TGTGCCAGCAGTTACGTCGGGGGGCCCGATACGCAGTATTTT
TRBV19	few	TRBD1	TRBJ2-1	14	CASQGDLIYNEQFF	TGTGCCAGTCAGGGGGACCTCATTTACAATGAGCAGTTCTTC
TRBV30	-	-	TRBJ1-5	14	CAWSARGINQPQHF	TGTGCCTGGAGTGCCCGGGGAATCAATCAGCCCCAGCATTTT
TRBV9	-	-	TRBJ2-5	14	CASSARPYQETQYF	TGTGCCAGCAGCGCGCGTCCGTACCAAGAGACCCAGTACTTC
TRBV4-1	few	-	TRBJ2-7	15	CASSQQAGTPYEQYF	TGCGCCAGCAGCCAGCAAGCAGGGACTCCCTACGAGCAGTACTTC
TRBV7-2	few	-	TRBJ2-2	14	CASRTRGGTGELFF	TGTGCCAGCAGGACCCGCGGCGGCACCGGGGAGCTGTTTTTT
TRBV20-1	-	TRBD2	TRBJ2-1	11	CSSSGSNEQFF	TGCAGTTCTAGCGGGAGCAATGAGCAGTTCTTC
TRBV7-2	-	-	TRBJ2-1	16	CASSLFGDLGYNEQFF	TGTGCCAGCAGCTTATTTGGGGACCTGGGCTACAATGAGCAGTTCTTC
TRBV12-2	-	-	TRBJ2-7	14	CASRFSGRAGEQYF	TGTGCAAGTCGCTTTAGCGGGAGGGCAGGGGAGCAGTACTTC
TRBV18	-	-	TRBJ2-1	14	CASTGQASGAEQFF	TGTGCCAGCACCGGACAGGCGTCGGGGGCCGAGCAGTTCTTC
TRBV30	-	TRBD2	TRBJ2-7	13	CAWQREGSYEQYF	TGTGCCTGGCAGCGGGAGGGGTCCTACGAGCAGTACTTC
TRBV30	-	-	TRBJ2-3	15	CAWSVHREPADTQYF	TGTGCCTGGAGTGTACACCGGGAGCCGGCAGATACGCAGTATTTT
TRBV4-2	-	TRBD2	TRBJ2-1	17	CASSLPSGSSRGNEQFF	TGTGCCAGCAGCCTACCTAGCGGGAGTAGCCGTGGAAATGAGCAGTTCTTC
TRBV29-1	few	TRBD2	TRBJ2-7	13	CSVDNSGSGEQYF	TGCAGCGTTGATAATAGCGGGAGTGGTGAGCAGTACTTC
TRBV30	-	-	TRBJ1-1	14	CAWSLRRGNTEAFF	TGTGCCTGGAGTCTCAGGAGAGGGAACACTGAAGCTTTCTTT
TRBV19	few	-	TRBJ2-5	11	CASSTRLVQYF	TGTGCCAGTAGTACCCGACTAGTCCAGTACTTC
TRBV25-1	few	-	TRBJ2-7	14	CASRDLTGTYEQYF	TGTGCCAGCAGGGATCTGACAGGAACCTACGAGCAGTACTTC
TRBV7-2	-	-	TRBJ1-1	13	CASSLRGRTEAFF	TGTGCCAGCTCTTTAAGGGGAAGGACTGAAGCTTTCTTT
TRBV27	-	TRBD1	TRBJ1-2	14	CASSGQGGDYGYTF	TGTGCCAGCTCGGGACAGGGCGGGGACTATGGCTACACCTTC
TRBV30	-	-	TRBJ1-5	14	CAWRGDPGDQPQHF	TGTGCCTGGAGAGGGGACCCCGGGGATCAGCCCCAGCATTTT
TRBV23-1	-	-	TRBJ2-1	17	CASSQSRAGVVANEQFF	TGCGCCAGCAGTCAATCCAGGGCAGGGGTCGTAGCCAATGAGCAGTTCTTC
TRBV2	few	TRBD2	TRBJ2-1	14	CASRGTSIPNEQFF	TGTGCCAGCAGGGGGACTAGCATTCCCAATGAGCAGTTCTTC
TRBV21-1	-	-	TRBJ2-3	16	CASSKAGLAGTDTQYF	TGTGCCAGCAGCAAAGCCGGACTAGCGGGCACAGATACGCAGTATTTT
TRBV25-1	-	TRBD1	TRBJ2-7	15	CASSVTGDPTYEQYF	TGTGCCAGCAGTGTCACAGGGGACCCAACCTACGAGCAGTACTTC
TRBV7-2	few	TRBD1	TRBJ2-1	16	CASSFSGTGAYNEQFF	TGTGCCAGCAGCTTCTCGGGGACAGGGGCTTACAATGAGCAGTTCTTC
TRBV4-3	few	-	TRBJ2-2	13	CASSHANTGELFF	TGCGCCAGCAGCCACGCGAACACCGGGGAGCTGTTTTTT
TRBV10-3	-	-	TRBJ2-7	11	CATGRIYEQYF	TGTGCCACAGGACGGATCTACGAGCAGTACTTC
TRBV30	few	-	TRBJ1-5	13	CAWSPRGVQPQHF	TGTGCCTGGAGCCCCAGAGGGGTTCAGCCCCAGCATTTT
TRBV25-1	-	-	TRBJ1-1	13	CASSAAGNPEAFF	TGTGCCAGCAGTGCAGCGGGGAACCCTGAAGCTTTCTTT
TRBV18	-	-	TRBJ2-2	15	CASSPGRANTGELFF	TGTGCCAGCTCACCTGGTCGGGCGAACACCGGGGAGCTGTTTTTT
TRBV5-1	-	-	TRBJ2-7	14	CASSLAAPTYEQYF	TGCGCCAGCAGCTTGGCGGCTCCTACCTACGAGCAGTACTTC
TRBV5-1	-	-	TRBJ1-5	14	CASSAGGGNQPQHF	TGCGCCAGCAGCGCCGGAGGGGGCAATCAGCCCCAGCATTTT
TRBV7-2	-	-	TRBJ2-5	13	CASSLGSTETQYF	TGTGCCAGCAGCTTAGGAAGTACAGAGACCCAGTACTTC
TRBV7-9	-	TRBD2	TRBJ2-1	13	CASSLGISGFQFF	TGTGCCAGCAGCTTAGGTATTAGCGGGTTTCAGTTCTTC
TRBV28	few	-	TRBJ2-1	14	CASDRSNSYNEQFF	TGTGCCAGCGATAGGAGCAACTCCTACAATGAGCAGTTCTTC
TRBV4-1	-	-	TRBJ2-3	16	CASSQDLDSRRDTQYF	TGCGCCAGCAGCCAAGATTTGGACTCCCGCCGGGATACGCAGTATTTT
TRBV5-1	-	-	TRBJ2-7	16	CASSLVVTDSSYEQYF	TGCGCCAGCAGCTTGGTGGTCACGGATAGCTCCTACGAGCAGTACTTC
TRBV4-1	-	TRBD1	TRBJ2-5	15	CASSRPGQGSETQYF	TGCGCCAGCAGCCGCCCTGGACAGGGTTCGGAGACCCAGTACTTC
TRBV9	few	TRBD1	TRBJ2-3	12	CASSADRAPQYF	TGTGCCAGCAGCGCCGACAGGGCGCCGCAGTATTTT
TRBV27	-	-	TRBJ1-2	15	CASSLLGVANYGYTF	TGTGCCAGCAGTTTACTGGGGGTAGCTAACTATGGCTACACCTTC